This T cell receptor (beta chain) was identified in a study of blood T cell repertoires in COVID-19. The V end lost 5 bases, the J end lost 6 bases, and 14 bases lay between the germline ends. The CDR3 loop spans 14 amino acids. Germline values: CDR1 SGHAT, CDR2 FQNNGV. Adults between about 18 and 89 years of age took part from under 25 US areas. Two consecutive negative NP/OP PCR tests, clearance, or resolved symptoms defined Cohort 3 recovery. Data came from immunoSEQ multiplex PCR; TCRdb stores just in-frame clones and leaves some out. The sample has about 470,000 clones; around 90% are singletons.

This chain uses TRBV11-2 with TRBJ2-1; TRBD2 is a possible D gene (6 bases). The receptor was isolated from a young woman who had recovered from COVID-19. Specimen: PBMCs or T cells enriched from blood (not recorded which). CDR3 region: CASSPLGGGNEQFF. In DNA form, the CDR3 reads TGTGCCAGCAGCCCACTGGGGGGTGGCAATGAGCAGTTCTTC.